Listed here is a single T cell receptor (beta chain). The sample belongs to a study of CD8 T cells in Susac syndrome. About 0.5 to 1 ug RNA was reverse transcribed with random hexamers. TCRdb used MiXCR to reprocess the immunoSEQ multiplex PCR reads, holding one entry per CDR3 protein. This table holds 75,000 to 95,000 distinct CDR3 sequences, 93% found once. The length of the CDR3 is 15 residues. Trimming removed 3 bases at V and 2 bases at J, with 11 bases between. CDR1 is MNHEY, CDR2 SMNVEV, per germline (reference sequence). Sequences were obtained from CD8+ T cells from PBMCs. The rearrangement links TRBV27 to TRBJ2-1; tentatively, D is TRBD2 (5 bases). The sequence was obtained from a human donor with Susac syndrome. CDR3 nucleotides: TGTGCCAGCAGTTTCGAACTAGGGCCCTACAATGAGCAGTTCTTC. Translated: CASSFELGPYNEQFF.